These 2 T cell receptor beta chains share one sample of origin, sequenced in a study of blood T cell repertoires in COVID-19 (TCRdb year 2020). Libraries were prepared through the immunoSEQ multiplex PCR assay. This is the immuneACCESS table as TCRdb keeps it, with only in-frame sequences that have V and J called. A part of the clones is gone; compared with another copy, unresolved V genes explain less than half, and the rest is unexplained. This sample is represented by over 250,000 clones; roughly 80% of them were singletons. The leading ten clones occupy over 9% of the sample. Sequencing input: peripheral blood. These receptors all stem from a woman between 50 and 59 years old who had recovered from COVID-19.

V and J are TRBV10-2 and TRBJ1-2, with D possibly being TRBD1 (5 bases). Trimming cost V 7 bases and J 0 bases, with 21 bases left between them. This CDR3 is built from 17 residues. The germline V gene encodes CDR1 WSHSY and CDR2 SAAADI. The CDR3 nucleotides are TGCGCCAGCATCCCGGACACCTCCCACTCACCTAACTATGGCTACACCTTC. It specifies CASIPDTSHSPNYGYTF.

This chain uses TRBV4-1 with TRBJ2-3, with 12 bases that match TRBD2. This CDR3 is built from 16 residues. Germline trimming cut 1 base from V and 6 bases from J; bases unmatched to any gene: 5. Germline CDR1 MGHRA, CDR2 YSYEKL. The CDR3 reads CASSQALAGGQDTQYF. Written as DNA, the CDR3 is TGCGCCAGCAGCCAAGCCCTAGCGGGGGGGCAGGATACGCAGTATTTT.